The 2 T cell receptor beta chains listed next were all sequenced from one sample in a study of blood T cells in healthy people across ages. Primers used in a second PCR of about 6 to 12 cycles were a sample-barcoded 5' primer and a J-beta primer mix. TCRdb re-called the 5' RACE reads with MiXCR, one entry per CDR3 protein. The data contain hundreds of thousands of distinct CDR3 sequences, around 48% of them seen just once; the ten biggest clones take up over 10%. The material sequenced was blood. Every receptor here comes from a man aged 30 to 45 in good health.

The chain combines TRBV6-5 with TRBJ2-7; 7 bases line up with TRBD1. This CDR3 region has 12 residues. The germline CDR1 and CDR2 sequences are MNHEY and SVGAGI. J lost 11 bases, V lost 6 bases, and 10 bases had no gene match. The CDR3 protein is CASSQTGTMKYF. The CDR3 nucleotides read TGTGCCAGCAGCCAGACAGGGACGATGAAGTACTTC.

This clonotype has a handful of counts. The chain couples TRBV6-5 to TRBJ1-4; D unresolved. Germline V gene data show CDR1 as MNHEY and CDR2 as SVGAGI. The CDR3 extends over 12 amino acids. V gave up 5 bases and J gave up 8 bases, with 9 bases separating them. The CDR3 region has the DNA TGTGCCAGCAGTACTCCCGGGGAAAAACTGTTTTTT. Residues: CASSTPGEKLFF.